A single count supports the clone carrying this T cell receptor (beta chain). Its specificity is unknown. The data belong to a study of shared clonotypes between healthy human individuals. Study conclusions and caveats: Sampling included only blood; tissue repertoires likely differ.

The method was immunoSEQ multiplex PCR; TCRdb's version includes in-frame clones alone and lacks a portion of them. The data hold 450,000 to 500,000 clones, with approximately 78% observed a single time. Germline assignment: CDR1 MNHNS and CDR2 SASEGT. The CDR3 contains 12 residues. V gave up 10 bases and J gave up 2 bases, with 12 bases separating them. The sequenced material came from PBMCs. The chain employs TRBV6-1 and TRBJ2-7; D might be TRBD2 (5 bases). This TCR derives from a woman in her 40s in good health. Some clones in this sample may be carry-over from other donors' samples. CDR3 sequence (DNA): TGTGCCACCACACTCGGGGCCTACGAGCAGTACTTC. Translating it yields CATTLGAYEQYF.